One sample yielded the 21 T cell receptor beta chains listed below, sequenced in a study of T cell responses to AZD1222 COVID-19 vaccine. This table comes from immunoSEQ multiplex PCR, and its TCRdb copy is limited to in-frame clones, with some not included. The table shows around 140,000 clones, with roughly 90% occurring only once. Source: peripheral blood, taken 28 days after the second AZD1222 dose. All receptors derive from an adult who received the AZD1222 COVID-19 vaccine.

This CDR3 reads CASFPGDSLRAETQYF. Here the CDR3 DNA reads TGCGCCAGCTTCCCCGGGGACAGCCTAAGGGCAGAGACCCAGTACTTC. The V gene is TRBV5-1, the J gene TRBJ2-5; TRBD1 matches at 7 bases. After removal of 7 bases from V and 4 bases from J, the junction contained 16 bases not matched to a gene. The germline V gene has CDR1 SGHRS and CDR2 YFSETQ. This CDR3 spans 16 amino acids.

This clone is a singleton in its sample. This chain links TRBV2 with TRBJ2-5; TRBD2 matches 7 bases. Trimming took 8 bases from V and 2 from J; bases not matched to a gene: 2. Germline CDR1 reads SNHLY; CDR2 reads FYNNEI. This CDR3 is 12 amino acids long. The CDR3 sequence is CASGGDQETQYF. The CDR3, as DNA: TGTGCCAGCGGGGGGGATCAAGAGACCCAGTACTTC.

This clone turned up a few times. CDR3 protein: CASSDPAETGELFF. CDR3 nucleotide sequence: TGTGCCAGCAGTGATCCAGCGGAAACCGGGGAGCTGTTTTTT. The chain employs TRBV6-2 or TRBV6-3 and TRBJ2-2, with D maybe TRBD2 (5 bases). This CDR3 region has 14 residues. Trimming removed 5 bases from V and 5 bases from J, with 12 bases in between. Germline V lookup: CDR1 MNHEY, CDR2 SVGEGT.

CDR3 in DNA: TGTGCCAGCAGCTTTTATGGAGAATCAACTAATGAAAAACTGTTTTTT. It is translated as CASSFYGESTNEKLFF. J is TRBJ1-4 and V is TRBV11-2; D is unresolved. The germline V gene encodes CDR1 SGHAT and CDR2 FQNNGV. This CDR3 comprises 16 residues. V was pared by 3 bases and J by 0 bases, with 11 bases between.

This chain uses TRBV29-1 with TRBJ2-3; 8 nucleotides agree with TRBD1. V gave up 5 bases and J gave up 1 base; unmatched junction bases: 8. Germline assignment: CDR1 SQVTM and CDR2 ANQGSEA. The CDR3 is 15 amino acids. CDR3 sequence (DNA): TGCAGCGTTCAGATCCCCAGGGGGCGCACAGATACGCAGTATTTT. Amino acid sequence: CSVQIPRGRTDTQYF.

The gene calls are TRBV7-6 and TRBJ1-4; 7 bases are a match to TRBD1. CDR3 size: 14 residues. V shed 5 bases and J 7 bases; nucleotides not matched to a gene: 7. The germline CDR1 and CDR2 sequences are SGHVS and FNYEAQ. The chain's CDR3 is CASSPQGWAEKLFF. For the CDR3, the DNA is TGTGCCAGCAGCCCACAGGGGTGGGCTGAAAAACTGTTTTTT.

The chain's CDR3 is CASSLATGEDEKLFF. As DNA, the CDR3 is TGTGCCAGCAGCTTAGCGACAGGGGAGGATGAAAAACTGTTTTTT. V and J are TRBV7-9 and TRBJ1-4; 8 bases match TRBD1. In germline, CDR1 is SEHNR, CDR2 FQNEAQ (reference sequence). Trimming removed 0 bases from V and 6 bases from J; junction bases left unmatched: 3. This CDR3 contains 15 residues.

Concerning this clone: The junction departs from germline at one end; a sequencing error may be responsible. The genes are TRBV7-7 and TRBJ2-2, with 8 bases matching TRBD1. Germline V gene lookup returns CDR1 SSHAT and CDR2 FNYEAQ (reference sequence). The CDR3 covers 15 residues. For the CDR3, the DNA is TGTGCTAGCAGCCCCGGACAGGGGAACACCGGGGAGCTGTTTTTT. It encodes CASSPGQGNTGELFF.

This clone was seen a single time. This rearrangement joins TRBV15 to TRBJ1-3, with no clear D. The CDR3 extends over 16 amino acids. The V end lost 0 bases, the J end lost 2 bases, and 11 bases lay between the germline ends. The germline V gene has CDR1 LNHNV and CDR2 YYDKDF (reference sequence). The chain's CDR3 is CATSRDRRVTGNTIYF. DNA of the CDR3: TGTGCCACCAGCAGAGATAGGAGGGTCACTGGAAACACCATATATTTT.

This clone was recorded only once. The chain links TRBV18 to TRBJ1-5; 7 bases are shared with TRBD1. The CDR3 consists of 14 residues. Germline V CDR1 and CDR2: KGHSH, LQKENI. After removal of 4 bases from V and 7 bases from J, the junction contained 7 bases not matched to a gene. CDR3 DNA: TGTGCCAGCTCACTAGACAGGGCGCAACAGCCCCAGCATTTT. Protein sequence: CASSLDRAQQPQHF.

V is TRBV7-3 and J is TRBJ1-1; D not resolved. CDR1 and CDR2 (germline): SGHTA, FQGTGA. V lost 5 bases and J 1 base, leaving 14 bases between the germline ends. The CDR3 runs to 15 residues. The CDR3 coding sequence is TGTGCCAGCAGCCCCAACCGGGTCGGGAACACTGAAGCTTTCTTT. Translation gives CASSPNRVGNTEAFF. Full variable domain (outside the CDR3, taken from reference TRBV7-3 and TRBJ1-1): GAGVSQTPSNKVTEKGKYVELRCDPISGHTALYWYRQSLGQGPEFLIYFQGTGAADDSGLPNDRFFAVRPEGSVSTLKIQRTERGDSAVYLCASSPNRVGNTEAFFGQGTRLTVV.

V and J are TRBV7-9 and TRBJ1-6; the match to TRBD1 covers 7 bases. CDR1 is SEHNR, CDR2 FQNEAQ, per germline (reference sequence). With 5 bases clipped from V and 7 bases from J, the junction kept 8 bases outside the gene matches. The CDR3 has 15 amino acids. The CDR3 nucleotides are TGTGCCAGCAGCCTCGGGACAGCAGTGAATTCACCCCTCCACTTT. Translating it yields CASSLGTAVNSPLHF.

The chain joins TRBV29-1 to TRBJ1-2; D is undetermined. Germline CDR1 SQVTM, CDR2 ANQGSEA. The ends were cut back, 2 bases at V and 3 bases at J, with 10 bases in the middle. CDR3 size: 13 residues. Here the CDR3 DNA reads TGCAGCGTTGAACTTGTGTTAGACTATGGCTACACCTTC. Translation: CSVELVLDYGYTF. Full variable domain (missing parts from reference TRBV29-1 and TRBJ1-2): SAVISQKPSRDICQRGTSLTIQCQVDSQVTMMFWYRQQPGQSLTLIATANQGSEATYESGFVIDKFPISRPNLTFSTLTVSNMSPEDSSIYLCSVELVLDYGYTFGSGTRLTVV.

The rearrangement links TRBV11-2 to TRBJ2-1; tentatively, D is TRBD2 (5 bases). The germline V gene encodes CDR1 SGHAT and CDR2 FQNNGV. The length of the CDR3 is 13 residues. Trimming removed 0 bases at V and 11 bases at J, with 11 bases between. As DNA, the CDR3 is TGTGCCAGCAGCTTAGATGTGCTAGCCCAGCAGTTCTTC. As protein: CASSLDVLAQQFF.

This sequence joins TRBV28 and TRBJ1-4; the D is unclear. V gave up 2 bases and J gave up 7 bases, with 8 bases separating them. Germline V lookup: CDR1 MDHEN, CDR2 SYDVKM. The CDR3 spans 13 residues. CDR3 in amino acids: CASSLRTGEKLFF. The CDR3 DNA follows: TGTGCCAGCAGTTTACGGACCGGTGAAAAACTGTTTTTT.

The CDR3 nucleotides read TGTGCCATCAGTGATCGGGCAGGGGAAGATACGCAGTATTTT. Translation gives CAISDRAGEDTQYF. V usage is TRBV10-3 and J usage is TRBJ2-3; D might be TRBD1 (6 bases). V lost 3 bases and J lost 5, with 12 bases in between. The V gene's germline CDR1 is ENHRY and CDR2 SYGVKD. The CDR3 covers 14 residues.

The chain carries TRBV19 and TRBJ2-2, with D possibly matching TRBD1 (5 bases). Trimming stripped 6 bases from V and 3 bases from J, with 11 bases between. CDR1 LNHDA and CDR2 SQIVND come from the germline V gene (reference sequence). This CDR3 has 14 amino acids. CDR3 sequence: CASRGQGYTGELFF. The CDR3 nucleotides are TGTGCCAGTAGAGGGCAGGGATACACCGGGGAGCTGTTTTTT.

The chain recombines TRBV6-2 or TRBV6-3 with TRBJ2-1; 9 bases are shared with TRBD2. The germline V gene has CDR1 MNHEY and CDR2 SVGEGT. Germline trimming cut 6 bases from V and 4 bases from J; bases unmatched to any gene: 7. The CDR3 sequence is 15 residues long. The CDR3 nucleotides are TGTGCCAGCAGCCCGACTAGCGGCGGTTACAATGAGCAGTTCTTC. Protein sequence: CASSPTSGGYNEQFF.

Only a few counts were recorded for this clone. The chain carries TRBV5-6 and TRBJ1-5; D may be TRBD1 (6 bases). V gave up 2 bases and J gave up 0 bases, with 12 bases separating them. This CDR3 region has 16 residues. Germline V gene data show CDR1 as SGHDT and CDR2 as YYEEEE. The CDR3 DNA reads TGTGCCAGCAGCTTAGGGGGGAGGAGTAGCAATCAGCCCCAGCATTTT. This codes for CASSLGGRSSNQPQHF.

J is TRBJ2-7 and V is TRBV5-6; 13 nucleotides line up with TRBD2. The CDR3 consists of 16 residues. J was trimmed by 6 bases and V by 4 bases; bases with no gene match: 10. Germline V gives CDR1 SGHDT, CDR2 YYEEEE. The CDR3 is CASSQQLAGGLGEQYF. The CDR3 nucleotides are TGTGCCAGCAGCCAACAACTAGCGGGAGGGCTGGGCGAGCAGTACTTC.

CDR3 nucleotides: TGTGCCAGCACCTTTCGGTCGAAAACTGAAGCTTTCTTT. Translating gives CASTFRSKTEAFF. V usage is TRBV12-3 or TRBV12-4 and J usage is TRBJ1-1; D is undetermined. The CDR3 totals 13 residues. The V and J ends lost 7 bases and 5 bases respectively, with 14 bases between them.